This T cell receptor (beta chain) was sequenced for a study of T cells in Graves' hyperthyroidism and ophthalmopathy. Newly diagnosed hyperthyroidism patients aged 18 to 65 years had disease lasting under 2 months. Comments on this clonotype: Its antigen remains unknown. An end of the junction does not agree with germline; a read error may underlie this.

What was amplified from RNA transcripts were TCR beta CDR3 regions. A first-round RT-PCR of the TCR CDR3 used the HTBI primer set. MiXCR, applied by TCRdb to the multiplex PCR reads, yields one record per CDR3 protein. The sample has around 620,000 distinct CDR3 sequences; roughly 15% are singletons. CDR1 is SGHDN, CDR2 FVKESK, per germline. The CDR3 consists of 14 residues. Study-level findings and limits: Median prediction lead before ophthalmopathy onset was six to eight months with the model. Most thyroid clonotypes that were expanded above 0.001 also turned up in blood.

The sample consisted of blood. This TCR came from a woman aged 25 to 39 with Graves' hyperthyroidism. This chain connects TRBV14 to TRBJ1-1; D is unclear. CDR3 in DNA: TGTGCCAGCCGCCAAAAGGGTTGGAGCACTGAAGCTTTCTTT. It yields the protein CASRQKGWSTEAFF.